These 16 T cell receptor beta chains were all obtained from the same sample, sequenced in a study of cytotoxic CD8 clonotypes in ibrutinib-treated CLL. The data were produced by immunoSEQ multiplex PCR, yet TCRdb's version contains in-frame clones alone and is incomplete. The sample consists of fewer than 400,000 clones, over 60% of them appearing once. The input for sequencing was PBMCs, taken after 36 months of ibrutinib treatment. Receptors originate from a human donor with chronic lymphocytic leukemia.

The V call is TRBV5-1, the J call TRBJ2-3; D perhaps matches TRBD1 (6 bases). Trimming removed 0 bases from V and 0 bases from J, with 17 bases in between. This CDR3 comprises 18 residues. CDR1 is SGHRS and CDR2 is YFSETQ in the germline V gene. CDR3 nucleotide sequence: TGCGCCAGCAGCTTGGCCCGAGGGACACTCCCTAGCACAGATACGCAGTATTTT. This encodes CASSLARGTLPSTDTQYF.

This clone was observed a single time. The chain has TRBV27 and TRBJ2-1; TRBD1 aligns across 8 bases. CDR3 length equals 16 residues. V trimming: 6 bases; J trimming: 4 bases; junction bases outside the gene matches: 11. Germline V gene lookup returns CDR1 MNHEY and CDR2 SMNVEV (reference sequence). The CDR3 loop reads CASRKTGTGGYNEQFF. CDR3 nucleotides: TGTGCCAGCAGAAAAACCGGGACAGGTGGTTACAATGAGCAGTTCTTC.

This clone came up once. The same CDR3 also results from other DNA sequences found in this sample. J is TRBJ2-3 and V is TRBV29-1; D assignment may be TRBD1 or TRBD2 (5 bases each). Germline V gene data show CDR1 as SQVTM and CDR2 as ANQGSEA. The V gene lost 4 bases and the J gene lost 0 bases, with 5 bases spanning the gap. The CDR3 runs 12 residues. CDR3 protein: CSVGGSTDTQYF. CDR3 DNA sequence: TGCAGCGTTGGGGGGAGCACAGATACGCAGTATTTT.

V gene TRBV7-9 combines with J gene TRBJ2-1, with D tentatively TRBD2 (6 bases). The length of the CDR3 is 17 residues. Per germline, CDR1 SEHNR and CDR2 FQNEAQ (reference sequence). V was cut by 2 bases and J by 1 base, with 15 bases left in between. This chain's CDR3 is CASSLIISGRSYNEQFF. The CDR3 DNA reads TGTGCCAGCAGCTTAATTATTAGCGGAAGGTCCTACAATGAGCAGTTCTTC.

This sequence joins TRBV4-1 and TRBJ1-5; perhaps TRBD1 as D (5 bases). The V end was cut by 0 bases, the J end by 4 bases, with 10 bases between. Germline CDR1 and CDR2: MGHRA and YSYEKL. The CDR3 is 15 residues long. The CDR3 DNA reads TGCGCCAGCAGCCAAGATTCCCAGGGTAATCAGCCCCAGCATTTT. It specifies CASSQDSQGNQPQHF.

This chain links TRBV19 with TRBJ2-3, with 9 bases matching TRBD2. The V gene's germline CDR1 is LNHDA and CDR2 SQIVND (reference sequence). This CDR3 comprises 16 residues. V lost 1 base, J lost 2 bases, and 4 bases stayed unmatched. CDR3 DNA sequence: TGTGCCAGTAGTATAGTAGCGGGAGCACCCACAGATACGCAGTATTTT. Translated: CASSIVAGAPTDTQYF.

The CDR3 protein is CSVEPGFTDTQYF. Here the CDR3 DNA reads TGCAGCGTTGAGCCGGGGTTCACAGATACGCAGTATTTT. This sequence joins TRBV29-1 and TRBJ2-3, with D possibly matching TRBD2 (5 bases). The V and J ends lost 3 bases and 2 bases respectively, with 9 bases between them. The CDR3 runs 13 residues. Germline values: CDR1 SQVTM, CDR2 ANQGSEA.

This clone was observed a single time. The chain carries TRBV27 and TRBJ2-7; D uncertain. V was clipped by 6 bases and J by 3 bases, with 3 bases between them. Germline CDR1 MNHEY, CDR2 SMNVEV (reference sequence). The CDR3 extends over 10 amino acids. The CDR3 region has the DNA TGTGCCAGCAGAGACTACGAGCAGTACTTC. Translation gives CASRDYEQYF.

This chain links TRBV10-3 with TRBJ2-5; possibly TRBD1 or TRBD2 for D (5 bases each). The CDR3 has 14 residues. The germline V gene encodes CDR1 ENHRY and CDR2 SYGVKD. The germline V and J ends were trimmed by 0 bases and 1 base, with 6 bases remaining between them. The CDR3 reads CAISESGVQETQYF. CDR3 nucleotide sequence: TGTGCCATCAGTGAGTCGGGGGTCCAAGAGACCCAGTACTTC.

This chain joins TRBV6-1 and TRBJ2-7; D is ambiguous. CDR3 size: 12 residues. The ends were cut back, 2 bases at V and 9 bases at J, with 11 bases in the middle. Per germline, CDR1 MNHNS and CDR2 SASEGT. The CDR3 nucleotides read TGTGCCAGCAGTGAAAGGACCCTCGGGCAGTACTTC. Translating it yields CASSERTLGQYF.

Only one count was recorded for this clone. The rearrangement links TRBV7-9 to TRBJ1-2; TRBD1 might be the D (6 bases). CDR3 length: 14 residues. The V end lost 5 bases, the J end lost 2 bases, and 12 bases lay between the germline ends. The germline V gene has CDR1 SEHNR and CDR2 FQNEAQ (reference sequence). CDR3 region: CASSKGGGNYGYTF. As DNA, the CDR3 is TGTGCCAGCAGCAAAGGAGGGGGGAACTATGGCTACACCTTC.

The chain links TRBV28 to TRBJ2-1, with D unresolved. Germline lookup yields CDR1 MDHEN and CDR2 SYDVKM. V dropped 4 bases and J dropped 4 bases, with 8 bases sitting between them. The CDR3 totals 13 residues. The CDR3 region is CASSSRLYNEQFF. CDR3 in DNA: TGTGCCAGCAGTTCTAGACTTTACAATGAGCAGTTCTTC.

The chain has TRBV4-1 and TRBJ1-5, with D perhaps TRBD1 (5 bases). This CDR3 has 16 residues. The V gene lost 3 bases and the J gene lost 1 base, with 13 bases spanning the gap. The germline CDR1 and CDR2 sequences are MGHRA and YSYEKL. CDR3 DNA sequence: TGCGCCAGCAGCCACTCAGGGTTTTTGAGCAATCAGCCCCAGCATTTT. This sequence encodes CASSHSGFLSNQPQHF.

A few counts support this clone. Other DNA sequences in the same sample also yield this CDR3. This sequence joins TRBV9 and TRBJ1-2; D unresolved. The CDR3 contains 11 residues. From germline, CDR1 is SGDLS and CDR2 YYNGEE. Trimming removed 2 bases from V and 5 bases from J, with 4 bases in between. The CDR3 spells CASSVGYGYTF. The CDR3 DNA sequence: TGTGCCAGCAGCGTTGGTTATGGCTACACCTTC.

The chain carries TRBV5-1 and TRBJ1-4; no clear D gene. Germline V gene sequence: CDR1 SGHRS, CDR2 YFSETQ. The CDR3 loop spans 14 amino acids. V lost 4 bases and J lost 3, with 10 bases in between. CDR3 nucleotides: TGCGCCAGCAGCCGGGTAACTGCTAATGAAAAACTGTTTTTT. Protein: CASSRVTANEKLFF. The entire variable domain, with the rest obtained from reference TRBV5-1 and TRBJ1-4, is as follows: KAGVTQTPRYLIKTRGQQVTLSCSPISGHRSVSWYQQTPGQGLQFLFEYFSETQRNKGNFPGRFSGRQFSNSRSEMNVSTLELGDSALYLCASSRVTANEKLFFGSGTQLSVL.

The CDR3: CASSQGSPDRGRNSPLHF. The CDR3 bases are TGCGCCAGCAGCCAAGGATCCCCGGACAGGGGTAGGAATTCACCCCTCCACTTT. The rearrangement joins TRBV4-1 to TRBJ1-6, with 9 nucleotides matching TRBD1. V gave up 1 base and J gave up 7 bases; unmatched junction bases: 11. There are 18 residues in the CDR3. CDR1 and CDR2 from the germline V gene are MGHRA and YSYEKL.